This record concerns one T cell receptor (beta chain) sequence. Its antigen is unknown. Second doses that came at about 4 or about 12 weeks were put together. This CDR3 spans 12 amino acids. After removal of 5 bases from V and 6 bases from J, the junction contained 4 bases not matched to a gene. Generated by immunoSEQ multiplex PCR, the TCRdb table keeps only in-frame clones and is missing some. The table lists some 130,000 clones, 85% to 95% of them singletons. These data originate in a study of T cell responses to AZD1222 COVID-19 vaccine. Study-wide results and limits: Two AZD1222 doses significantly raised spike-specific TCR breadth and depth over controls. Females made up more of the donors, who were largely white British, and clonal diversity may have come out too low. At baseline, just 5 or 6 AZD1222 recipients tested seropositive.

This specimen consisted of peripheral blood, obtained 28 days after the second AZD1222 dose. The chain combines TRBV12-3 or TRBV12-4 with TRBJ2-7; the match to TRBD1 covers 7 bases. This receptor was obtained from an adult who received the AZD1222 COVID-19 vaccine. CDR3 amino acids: CASSPNRGEQYF. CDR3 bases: TGTGCCAGCAGTCCAAACAGGGGCGAGCAGTACTTC.